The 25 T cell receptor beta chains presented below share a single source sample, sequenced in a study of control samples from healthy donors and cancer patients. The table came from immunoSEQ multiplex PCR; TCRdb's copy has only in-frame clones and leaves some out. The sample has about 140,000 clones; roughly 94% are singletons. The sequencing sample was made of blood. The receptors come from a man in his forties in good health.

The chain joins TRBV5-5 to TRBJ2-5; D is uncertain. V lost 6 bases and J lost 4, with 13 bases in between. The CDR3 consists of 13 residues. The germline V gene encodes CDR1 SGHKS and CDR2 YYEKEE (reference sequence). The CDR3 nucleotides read TGTGCCAGCAACATCGACGTTTTAGAGACCCAGTACTTC. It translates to CASNIDVLETQYF.

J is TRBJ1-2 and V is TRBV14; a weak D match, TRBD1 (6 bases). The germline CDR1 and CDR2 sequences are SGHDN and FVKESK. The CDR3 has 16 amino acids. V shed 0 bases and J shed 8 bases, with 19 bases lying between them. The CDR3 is CASSQDGRGGEDGYTF. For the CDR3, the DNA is TGTGCCAGCAGCCAAGATGGTAGAGGGGGTGAGGACGGCTACACCTTC.

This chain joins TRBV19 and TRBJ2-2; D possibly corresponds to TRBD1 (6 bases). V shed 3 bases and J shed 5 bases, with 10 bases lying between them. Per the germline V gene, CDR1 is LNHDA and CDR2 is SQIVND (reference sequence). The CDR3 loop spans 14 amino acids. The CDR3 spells CASSIYRETGELFF. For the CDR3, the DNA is TGTGCCAGTAGTATTTACAGGGAAACCGGGGAGCTGTTTTTT. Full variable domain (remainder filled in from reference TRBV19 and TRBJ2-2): DGGITQSPKYLFRKEGQNVTLSCEQNLNHDAMYWYRQDPGQGLRLIYYSQIVNDFQKGDIAEGYSVSREKKESFPLTVTSAQKNPTAFYLCASSIYRETGELFFGEGSRLTVL.

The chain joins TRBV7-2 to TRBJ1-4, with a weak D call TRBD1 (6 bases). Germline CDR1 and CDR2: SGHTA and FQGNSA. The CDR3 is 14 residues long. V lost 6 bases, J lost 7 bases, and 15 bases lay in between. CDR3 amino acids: CASSVGGRGEKLFF. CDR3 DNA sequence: TGTGCCAGCAGTGTCGGGGGGCGCGGTGAAAAACTGTTTTTT.

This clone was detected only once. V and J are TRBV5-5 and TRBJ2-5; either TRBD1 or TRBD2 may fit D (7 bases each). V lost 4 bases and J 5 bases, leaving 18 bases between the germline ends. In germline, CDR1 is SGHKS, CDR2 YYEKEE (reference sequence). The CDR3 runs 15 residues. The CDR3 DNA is TGTGCCAGCAGCATCGCAGGGGGGGCTCAGGAGACCCAGTACTTC. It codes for CASSIAGGAQETQYF.

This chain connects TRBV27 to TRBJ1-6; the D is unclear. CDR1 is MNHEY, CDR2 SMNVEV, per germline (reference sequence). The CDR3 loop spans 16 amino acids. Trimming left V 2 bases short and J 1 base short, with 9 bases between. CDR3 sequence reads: CASSLNQQSYNSPLHF. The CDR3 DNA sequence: TGTGCCAGCAGTTTAAATCAACAGTCCTATAATTCACCCCTCCACTTT.

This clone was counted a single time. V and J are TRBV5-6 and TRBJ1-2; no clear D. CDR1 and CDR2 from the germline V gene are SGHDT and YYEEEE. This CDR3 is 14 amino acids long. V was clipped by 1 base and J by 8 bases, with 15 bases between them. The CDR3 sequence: CASSLMREPGGYTF. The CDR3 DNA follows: TGTGCCAGCAGCTTGATGCGGGAGCCGGGAGGCTACACCTTC.

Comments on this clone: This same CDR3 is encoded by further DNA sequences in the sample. The CDR3 DNA follows: TGTGCCAGCAGTCCCCGGGGAAACACCATATATTTT. It translates to CASSPRGNTIYF. The chain has TRBV12-3 or TRBV12-4 and TRBJ1-3; D is undetermined. Trimming shortened V by 5 bases and J by 4 bases, and 6 bases separated the two germline ends. CDR3 length: 12 amino acids.

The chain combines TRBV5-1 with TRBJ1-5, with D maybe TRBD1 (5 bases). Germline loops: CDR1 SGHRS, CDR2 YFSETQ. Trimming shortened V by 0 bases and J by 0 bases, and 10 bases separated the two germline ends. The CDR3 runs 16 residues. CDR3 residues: CASSLGGGNSNQPQHF. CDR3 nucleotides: TGCGCCAGCAGCTTGGGCGGGGGAAATAGCAATCAGCCCCAGCATTTT.

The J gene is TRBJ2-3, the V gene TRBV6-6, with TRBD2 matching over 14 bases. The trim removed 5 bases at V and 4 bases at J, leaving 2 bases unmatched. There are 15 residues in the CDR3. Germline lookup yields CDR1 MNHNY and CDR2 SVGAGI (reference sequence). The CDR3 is CASSPGLAGADTQYF. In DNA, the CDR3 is TGTGCCAGCAGTCCGGGACTAGCGGGGGCAGATACGCAGTATTTT.

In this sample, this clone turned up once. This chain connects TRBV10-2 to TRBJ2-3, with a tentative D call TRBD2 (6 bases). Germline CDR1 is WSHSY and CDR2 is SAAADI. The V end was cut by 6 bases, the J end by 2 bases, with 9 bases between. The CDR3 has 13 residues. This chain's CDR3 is CASRGLVTDTQYF. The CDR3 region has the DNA TGCGCCAGCAGGGGACTCGTCACAGATACGCAGTATTTT.

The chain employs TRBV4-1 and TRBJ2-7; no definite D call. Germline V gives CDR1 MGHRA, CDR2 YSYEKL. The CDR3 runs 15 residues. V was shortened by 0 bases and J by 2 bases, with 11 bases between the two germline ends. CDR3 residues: CASSQEPLRAYEQYF. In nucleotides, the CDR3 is TGCGCCAGCAGCCAAGAGCCCCTCCGGGCCTACGAGCAGTACTTC.

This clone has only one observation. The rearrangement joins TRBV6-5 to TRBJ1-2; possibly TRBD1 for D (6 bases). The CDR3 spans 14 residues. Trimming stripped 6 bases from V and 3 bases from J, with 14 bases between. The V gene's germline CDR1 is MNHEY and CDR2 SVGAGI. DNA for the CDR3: TGTGCCAGCAGGAACGGACAGCGACACTATGGCTACACCTTC. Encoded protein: CASRNGQRHYGYTF.

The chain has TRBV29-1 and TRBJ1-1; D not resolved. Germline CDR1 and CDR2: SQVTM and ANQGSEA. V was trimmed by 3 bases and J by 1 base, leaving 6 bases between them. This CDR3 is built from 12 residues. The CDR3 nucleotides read TGCAGCGTTGAGGAGAGGAACACTGAAGCTTTCTTT. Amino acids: CSVEERNTEAFF.

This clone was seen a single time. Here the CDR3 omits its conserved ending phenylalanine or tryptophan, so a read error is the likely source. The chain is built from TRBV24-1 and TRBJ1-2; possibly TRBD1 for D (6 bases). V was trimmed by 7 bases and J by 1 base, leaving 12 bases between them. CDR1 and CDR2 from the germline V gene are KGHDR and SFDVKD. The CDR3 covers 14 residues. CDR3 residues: CATSRTEFNYGYTL. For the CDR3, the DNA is TGTGCCACCAGCAGGACAGAGTTTAACTATGGCTACACCCTC.

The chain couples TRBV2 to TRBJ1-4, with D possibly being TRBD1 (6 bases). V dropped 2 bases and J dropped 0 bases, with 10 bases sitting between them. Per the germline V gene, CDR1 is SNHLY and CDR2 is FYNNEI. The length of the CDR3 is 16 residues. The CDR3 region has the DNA TGTGCCAGCAGTGAAAAGGCAGGGGCAACTAATGAAAAACTGTTTTTT. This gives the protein CASSEKAGATNEKLFF.

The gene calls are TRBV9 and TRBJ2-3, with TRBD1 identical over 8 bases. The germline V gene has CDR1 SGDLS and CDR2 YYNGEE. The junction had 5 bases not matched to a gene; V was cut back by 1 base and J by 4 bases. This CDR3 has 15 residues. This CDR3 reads CASSVQGAPPDTQYF. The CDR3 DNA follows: TGTGCCAGCAGCGTACAGGGGGCGCCCCCAGATACGCAGTATTTT.

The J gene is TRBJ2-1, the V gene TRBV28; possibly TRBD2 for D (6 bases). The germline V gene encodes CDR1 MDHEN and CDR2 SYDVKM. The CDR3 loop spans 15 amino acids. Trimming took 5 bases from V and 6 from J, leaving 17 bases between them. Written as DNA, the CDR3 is TGTGCCAGCAGTGGGGGGTCGCTATACTTCAATGAGCAGTTCTTC. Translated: CASSGGSLYFNEQFF. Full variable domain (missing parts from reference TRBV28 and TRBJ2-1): DVKVTQSSRYLVKRTGEKVFLECVQDMDHENMFWYRQDPGLGLRLIYFSYDVKMKEKGDIPEGYSVSREKKERFSLILESASTNQTSMYLCASSGGSLYFNEQFFGPGTRLTVL.

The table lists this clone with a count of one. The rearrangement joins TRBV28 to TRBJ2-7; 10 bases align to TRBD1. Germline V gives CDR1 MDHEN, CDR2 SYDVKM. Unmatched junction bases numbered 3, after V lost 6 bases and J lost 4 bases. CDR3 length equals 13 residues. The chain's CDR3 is CASRPGQGYEQYF. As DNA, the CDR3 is TGTGCCAGCAGACCGGGACAGGGGTACGAGCAGTACTTC. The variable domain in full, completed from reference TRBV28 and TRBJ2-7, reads DVKVTQSSRYLVKRTGEKVFLECVQDMDHENMFWYRQDPGLGLRLIYFSYDVKMKEKGDIPEGYSVSREKKERFSLILESASTNQTSMYLCASRPGQGYEQYFGPGTRLTVT.

CDR3 bases: TGTGCCAGCAGCTCAAGACAGGGGATTAATGAAAAACTGTTTTTT. Its translation is CASSSRQGINEKLFF. The J gene is TRBJ1-4, the V gene TRBV7-2; TRBD1 matches 8 bases. CDR3 length: 15 amino acids. CDR1 and CDR2 (germline): SGHTA, FQGNSA. The V gene end was trimmed by 4 bases and the J gene end by 4 bases; junction bases not matched to a gene: 5.

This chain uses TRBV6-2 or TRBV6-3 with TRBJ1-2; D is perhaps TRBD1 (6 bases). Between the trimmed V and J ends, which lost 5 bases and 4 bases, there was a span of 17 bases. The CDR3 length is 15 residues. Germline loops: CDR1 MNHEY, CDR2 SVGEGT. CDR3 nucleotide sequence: TGTGCCAGCAGTCTGGCGGGGGCCGAGGTCTATGGCTACACCTTC. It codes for CASSLAGAEVYGYTF.

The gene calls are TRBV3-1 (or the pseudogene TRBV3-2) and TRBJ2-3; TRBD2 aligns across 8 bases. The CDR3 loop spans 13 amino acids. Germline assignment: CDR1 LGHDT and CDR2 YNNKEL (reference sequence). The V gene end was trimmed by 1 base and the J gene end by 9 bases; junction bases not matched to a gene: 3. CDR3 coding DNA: TGTGCCAGCAGCCAAGTTAGCGGGGCCACGCAGTATTTT. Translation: CASSQVSGATQYF.

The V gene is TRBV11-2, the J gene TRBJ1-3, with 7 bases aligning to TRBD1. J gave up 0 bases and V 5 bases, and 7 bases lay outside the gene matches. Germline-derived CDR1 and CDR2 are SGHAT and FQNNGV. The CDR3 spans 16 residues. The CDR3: CASSPRQGSSGNTIYF. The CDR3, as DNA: TGTGCCAGCAGCCCTAGACAGGGAAGCTCTGGAAACACCATATATTTT.

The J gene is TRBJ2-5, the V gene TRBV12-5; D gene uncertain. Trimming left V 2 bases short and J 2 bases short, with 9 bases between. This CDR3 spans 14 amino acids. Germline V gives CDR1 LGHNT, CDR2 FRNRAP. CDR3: CASGLSAQQETQYF. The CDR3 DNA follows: TGTGCTAGTGGTTTGTCAGCGCAACAAGAGACCCAGTACTTC.

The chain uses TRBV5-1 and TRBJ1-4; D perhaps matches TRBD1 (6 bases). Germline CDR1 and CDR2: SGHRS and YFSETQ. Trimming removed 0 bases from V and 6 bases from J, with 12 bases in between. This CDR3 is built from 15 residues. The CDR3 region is CASSLDGTRHEKLFF. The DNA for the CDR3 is TGCGCCAGCAGCTTGGACGGGACACGACATGAAAAACTGTTTTTT.